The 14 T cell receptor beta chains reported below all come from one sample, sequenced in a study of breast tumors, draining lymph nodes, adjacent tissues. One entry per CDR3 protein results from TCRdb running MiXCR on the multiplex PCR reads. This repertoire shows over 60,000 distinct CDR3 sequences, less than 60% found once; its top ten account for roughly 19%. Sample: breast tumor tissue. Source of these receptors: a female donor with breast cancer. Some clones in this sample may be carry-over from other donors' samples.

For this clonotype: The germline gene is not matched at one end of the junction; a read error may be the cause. CDR3 DNA: TGTGCTAGTGGTTTCGTACGAGCGGATTCGGTAGTAACAGATACGCGGTATTTT. Amino acids: CASGFVRADSVVTDTRYF. The gene calls are TRBV12-5 and TRBJ2-3; a possible D gene is TRBD2 (5 bases). Germline V gene data show CDR1 as LGHNT and CDR2 as FRNRAP. CDR3 length equals 18 residues.

In DNA form, the CDR3 reads TGTGCCAGCCGAGGACAGGGGGCTGGATTGGTTGATACGCAGTATTTT. Residues: CASRGQGAGLVDTQYF. This sequence joins TRBV18 and TRBJ2-3; TRBD1 aligns across 11 bases. There are 16 residues in the CDR3. With V trimmed by 8 bases and J by 6 bases, 13 bases remained unmatched. Looked up from germline, CDR1 is KGHSH and CDR2 is LQKENI. The whole variable domain, remainder taken from reference TRBV18 and TRBJ2-3, is NAGVMQNPRHLVRRRGQEARLRCSPMKGHSHVYWYRQLPEEGLKFMVYLQKENIIDESGMPKERFSAEFPKEGPSILRIQQVVRGDSAAYFCASRGQGAGLVDTQYFGPGTRLTVL.

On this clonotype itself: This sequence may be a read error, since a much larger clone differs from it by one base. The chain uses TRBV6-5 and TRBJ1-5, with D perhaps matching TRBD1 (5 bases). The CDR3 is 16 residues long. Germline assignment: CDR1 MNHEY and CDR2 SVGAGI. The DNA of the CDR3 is TGTGCCAACAGTGAAGCGGACCGGCCGGGGGGGAGGCCCCAGCATTTT. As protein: CANSEADRPGGRPQHF.

The CDR3 nucleotides read TGTGCCAGCAGTCACGGACTAGCGGGGGGGATAATCAATGAGCAGTTCTTC. Translating gives CASSHGLAGGIINEQFF. The chain has TRBV6-6 and TRBJ2-1, with 15 positions matching TRBD2. Germline lookup yields CDR1 MNHNY and CDR2 SVGAGI (reference sequence). The CDR3 loop spans 17 amino acids. Germline trimming cut 5 bases from V and 6 bases from J; bases unmatched to any gene: 8.

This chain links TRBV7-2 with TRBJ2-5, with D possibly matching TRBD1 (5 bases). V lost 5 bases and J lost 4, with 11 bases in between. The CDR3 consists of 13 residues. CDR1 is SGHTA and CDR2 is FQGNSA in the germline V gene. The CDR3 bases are TGTGCCAGCAGCCTCCAGGGCCCAGAGACCCAGTACTTC. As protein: CASSLQGPETQYF.

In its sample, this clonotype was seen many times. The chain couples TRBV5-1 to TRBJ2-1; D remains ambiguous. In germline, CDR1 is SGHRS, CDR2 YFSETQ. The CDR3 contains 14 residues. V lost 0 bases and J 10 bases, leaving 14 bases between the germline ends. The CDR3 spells CASSLEFAAREQFF. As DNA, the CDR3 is TGCGCCAGCAGCTTGGAGTTTGCGGCAAGAGAGCAGTTCTTC.

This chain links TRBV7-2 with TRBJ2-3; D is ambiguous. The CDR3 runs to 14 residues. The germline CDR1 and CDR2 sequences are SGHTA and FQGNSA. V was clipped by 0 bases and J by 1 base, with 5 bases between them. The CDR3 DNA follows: TGTGCCAGCAGCTTAGCTTCACGCACAGATACGCAGTATTTT. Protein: CASSLASRTDTQYF.

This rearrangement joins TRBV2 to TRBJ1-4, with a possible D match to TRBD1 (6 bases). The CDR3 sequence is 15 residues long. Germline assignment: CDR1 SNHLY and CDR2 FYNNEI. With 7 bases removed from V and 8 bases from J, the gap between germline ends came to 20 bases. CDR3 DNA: TGTGCCAGCATGGTTAGGGACACGGCCCTGGAAAAACTGTTTTTT. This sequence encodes CASMVRDTALEKLFF.

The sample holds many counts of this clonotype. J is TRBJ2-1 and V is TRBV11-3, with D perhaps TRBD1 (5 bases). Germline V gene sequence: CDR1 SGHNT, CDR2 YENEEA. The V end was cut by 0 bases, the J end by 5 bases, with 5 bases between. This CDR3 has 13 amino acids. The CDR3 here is CASSLDRDNEQFF. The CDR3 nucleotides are TGTGCCAGCAGCTTAGACAGGGACAATGAGCAGTTCTTC.

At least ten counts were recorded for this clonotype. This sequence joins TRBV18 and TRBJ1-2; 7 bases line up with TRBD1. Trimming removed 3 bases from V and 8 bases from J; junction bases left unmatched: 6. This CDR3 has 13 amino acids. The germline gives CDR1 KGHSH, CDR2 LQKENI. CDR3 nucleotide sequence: TGTGCCAGCTCACCCGACAGGGACGTGGGCTACACCTTC. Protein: CASSPDRDVGYTF.

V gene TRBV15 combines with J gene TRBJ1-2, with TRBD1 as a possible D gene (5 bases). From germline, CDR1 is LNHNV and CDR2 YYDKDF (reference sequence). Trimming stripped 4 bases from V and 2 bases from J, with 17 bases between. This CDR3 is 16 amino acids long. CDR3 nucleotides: TGTGCCACCAGCAAGGGGAAAAAACCATCCAACTATGGCTACACCTTC. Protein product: CATSKGKKPSNYGYTF.

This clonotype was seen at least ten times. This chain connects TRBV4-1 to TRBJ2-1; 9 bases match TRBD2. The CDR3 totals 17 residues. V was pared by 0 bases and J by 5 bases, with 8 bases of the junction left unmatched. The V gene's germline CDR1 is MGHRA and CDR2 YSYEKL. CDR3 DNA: TGCGCCAGCAGCCAAGACCTGACTAGCGGAGGTAACAATGAGCAGTTCTTC. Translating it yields CASSQDLTSGGNNEQFF.

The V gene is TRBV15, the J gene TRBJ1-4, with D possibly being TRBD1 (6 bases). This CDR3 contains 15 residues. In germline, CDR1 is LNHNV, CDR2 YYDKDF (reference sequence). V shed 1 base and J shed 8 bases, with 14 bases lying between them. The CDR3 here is CATSRVQQGNEKLFF. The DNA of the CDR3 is TGTGCCACCAGCAGAGTTCAGCAGGGGAACGAAAAACTGTTTTTT.

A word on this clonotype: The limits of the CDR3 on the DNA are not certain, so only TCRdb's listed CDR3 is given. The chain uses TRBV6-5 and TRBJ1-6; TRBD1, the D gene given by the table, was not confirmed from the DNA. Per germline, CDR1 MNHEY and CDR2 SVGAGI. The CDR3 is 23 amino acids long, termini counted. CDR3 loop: CATIRQGATEAFFGQGLDSPLHF.